The rows below give T cell receptor beta chains drawn from one sample of a study of CD8+CD57+ T cells in acquired aplastic anemia. Each CDR3 protein is one row after TCRdb ran MiXCR on the reads. This table has around 130,000 distinct CDR3 sequences, 55% to 70% appearing once. Sequencing was done on a sample of sorted CD4+, CD8+, or CD8+CD57+ T cells (not recorded which) from PBMCs. These receptor sequences come from a human donor with aplastic anemia. The CDR3 runs from the conserved cysteine through the conserved F or W. The D gene is left open where the match is weak. Clone size appears in some rows only: once, few, many, or a class for an expanded clone.

d_gene	v_gene	j_gene	abundance	CDR3aa	CDR3nt
-	TRBV14	TRBJ1-1	-	CASSQRRGHTEAFF	TGTGCCAGCAGCCAAAGACGCGGGCACACTGAAGCTTTCTTT
-	TRBV5-8	TRBJ2-7	many	CASSWGGQSYEQYF	TGTGCCAGCAGCTGGGGGGGACAGAGCTACGAGCAGTACTTC
TRBD1	TRBV25-1	TRBJ2-1	many	CASSDRDSSYNEQFF	TGTGCCAGCAGTGACCGGGACAGCAGTTACAATGAGCAGTTCTTC
-	TRBV3-1	TRBJ2-1	many	CASSQGGPEQFF	TGTGCCAGCAGCCAAGGCGGACCAGAGCAGTTCTTC
-	TRBV11-2	TRBJ2-4	-	CASSLTGLLAKNIQYF	TGTGCCAGCAGCTTAACGGGGCTGCTAGCCAAAAACATTCAGTACTTC
-	TRBV7-8	TRBJ1-2	-	CASSLEPVGGYTF	TGTGCCAGCAGCTTAGAGCCGGTCGGTGGCTACACCTTC
-	TRBV10-2	TRBJ2-7	many	CASSESWLRYEQYF	TGCGCCAGCAGTGAATCCTGGCTGCGCTACGAGCAGTACTTC
TRBD1	TRBV29-1	TRBJ1-2	-	CSTTSGGNHGYTF	TGCAGCACCACATCAGGGGGTAATCATGGCTACACCTTC
-	TRBV5-4	TRBJ2-1	many	CASSLAERNEQFF	TGTGCCAGCAGCTTGGCCGAGAGAAATGAGCAGTTCTTC
-	TRBV7-9	TRBJ2-3	many	CASSLAQAGQSRDTQYF	TGTGCCAGCAGCTTAGCGCAGGCGGGACAGAGTAGGGATACGCAGTATTTT
-	TRBV2	TRBJ1-6	-	CASRMSSENSPLHF	TGTGCCAGCAGGATGAGCAGCGAGAATTCACCCCTCCACTTT
TRBD1	TRBV7-6	TRBJ1-1	once	CASSNRGGRAFF	TGTGCCAGCAGCAACAGGGGCGGGCGGGCTTTCTTT
TRBD2	TRBV29-1	TRBJ2-3	-	CSVGRLAGRDTQYF	TGCAGCGTTGGGAGGCTAGCGGGGCGGGATACGCAGTATTTT
-	TRBV10-3	TRBJ1-1	many	CAISVDTLNTEAFF	TGTGCCATCAGTGTAGACACCTTGAACACTGAAGCTTTCTTT
-	TRBV9	TRBJ2-1	-	CASSGAGVSYNEQFF	TGTGCCAGCAGCGGTGCAGGGGTCTCCTACAATGAGCAGTTCTTC
-	TRBV2	TRBJ2-2	-	CASRAGTNTGELFF	TGTGCCAGCAGGGCCGGGACAAACACCGGGGAGCTGTTTTTT
-	TRBV20-1	TRBJ2-5	-	CSATGGGWGGTQYF	TGCAGTGCTACCGGTGGGGGCTGGGGAGGGACCCAGTACTTC
TRBD2	TRBV15	TRBJ2-7	-	CATSPAGGGSYEQYF	TGTGCCACCAGCCCAGCGGGCGGGGGGTCCTACGAGCAGTACTTC
-	TRBV20-1	TRBJ2-1	-	CSARDIPSDYNEQFF	TGCAGTGCTAGGGATATACCGTCCGACTACAATGAGCAGTTCTTC
-	TRBV19	TRBJ1-6	-	CASMEGITLHF	TGTGCCAGTATGGAGGGGATCACCCTCCACTTT
-	TRBV28	TRBJ2-7	many	CASSSTVSYEQYF	TGTGCCAGCAGTTCCACGGTCTCCTACGAGCAGTACTTC
TRBD2	TRBV24-1	TRBJ2-3	-	CATQRFGGYADTQYF	TGTGCCACCCAGCGTTTCGGGGGGTACGCAGATACGCAGTATTTT
TRBD1	TRBV15	TRBJ2-7	-	CATSRPGQRIHEQYF	TGTGCCACCAGCAGGCCGGGACAGAGGATCCACGAGCAGTACTTC
-	TRBV15	TRBJ1-6	-	CATSSGTTNSPLHF	TGTGCCACCAGCAGCGGGACGACGAATTCACCCCTCCACTTT
TRBD1	TRBV20-1	TRBJ1-5	many	CSARDSQGARQPQHF	TGCAGTGCTAGAGATTCACAGGGGGCGAGGCAGCCCCAGCATTTT
TRBD1	TRBV25-1	TRBJ1-2	few	CASSAYAGTGRQYGYTF	TGTGCCAGCAGTGCTTACGCCGGGACAGGACGGCAGTATGGCTACACCTTC
-	TRBV2	TRBJ1-6	-	CASSVYTASPLHF	TGTGCCAGCAGTGTATACACCGCTTCACCCCTCCACTTT
TRBD1	TRBV5-1	TRBJ1-2	-	CASSEGQGTSGYTF	TGCGCCAGCAGCGAGGGACAGGGAACGAGTGGCTACACCTTC
-	TRBV6-5	TRBJ2-2	few	CASSYYLQGTGELFF	TGTGCCAGCAGTTACTACCTTCAGGGCACCGGGGAGCTGTTTTTT
-	TRBV11-3	TRBJ1-4	-	CASSLGGTEKLFF	TGTGCCAGCAGCTTAGGAGGGACTGAAAAACTGTTTTTT
TRBD2	TRBV25-1	TRBJ2-3	few	CASSDGTSGGSTDTQYF	TGTGCCAGCAGTGACGGGACTAGCGGGGGTAGCACAGATACGCAGTATTTT
-	TRBV19	TRBJ2-5	many	CASSTGQSKETQYF	TGTGCCAGTAGTACTGGACAGTCAAAAGAGACCCAGTACTTC
TRBD2	TRBV20-1	TRBJ2-2	many	CSARDSGRDTGELFF	TGCAGTGCTAGAGATAGCGGGAGAGACACCGGGGAGCTGTTTTTT
-	TRBV10-3	TRBJ1-1	-	CAISVGGRNTEAFF	TGTGCCATCAGTGTCGGGGGTAGGAACACTGAAGCTTTCTTT
-	TRBV2	TRBJ2-7	few	CASSEGFLTYEQYF	TGTGCCAGCAGTGAAGGCTTCCTCACCTACGAGCAGTACTTC
-	TRBV30	TRBJ1-1	-	CAWAMNTEAFF	TGTGCCTGGGCCATGAACACTGAAGCTTTCTTT
-	TRBV19	TRBJ1-6	-	CASNPGPYNSPLHF	TGTGCCAGTAATCCGGGTCCTTATAATTCACCCCTCCACTTT
TRBD1	TRBV24-1	TRBJ2-7	-	CATSEGQGRLEQYF	TGTGCCACCAGTGAGGGACAGGGGAGACTCGAGCAGTACTTC
TRBD1	TRBV13	TRBJ2-7	once	CASSLAGQGIEQYF	TGTGCCAGCAGCTTAGCGGGACAGGGGATCGAGCAGTACTTC
-	TRBV10-1	TRBJ1-1	-	CASSDAQPLNTEAFF	TGCGCCAGCAGTGATGCCCAACCCTTGAACACTGAAGCTTTCTTT
TRBD1	TRBV15	TRBJ2-7	once	CATSRGTGREQYF	TGTGCCACCAGCAGGGGGACAGGGCGCGAGCAGTACTTC
TRBD1	TRBV20-1	TRBJ2-7	-	CSASGTGYFSEQYF	TGCAGTGCTAGCGGGACAGGGTATTTTAGCGAGCAGTACTTC
-	TRBV20-1	TRBJ2-3	-	CSAKASAQYF	TGCAGTGCTAAAGCTAGTGCGCAGTATTTT
-	TRBV11-1	TRBJ2-7	once	CASSSPFEGTTLYEQYF	TGTGCCAGCAGCTCACCCTTTGAGGGGACAACGCTCTACGAGCAGTACTTC
-	TRBV2	TRBJ2-7	-	CASSDDLVQYF	TGTGCCAGCAGCGATGACCTTGTGCAGTACTTC
TRBD1	TRBV20-1	TRBJ1-1	-	CSALTGGATEAFF	TGCAGCGCGTTGACAGGGGGCGCCACTGAAGCTTTCTTT
TRBD2	TRBV6-1	TRBJ2-5	once	CASSTRLAGQQETQYF	TGTGCCAGCAGTACCAGACTAGCGGGGCAACAAGAGACCCAGTACTTC
-	TRBV7-2	TRBJ2-5	-	CASSLVYKEETQYF	TGTGCCAGCAGCTTGGTCTATAAGGAGGAGACCCAGTACTTC
-	TRBV25-1	TRBJ2-1	-	CASRPRVVNEQFF	TGTGCCAGCAGACCCAGGGTAGTCAATGAGCAGTTCTTC
TRBD1	TRBV3-1	TRBJ2-7	-	CASSHGTGWSYEQYF	TGTGCCAGCAGCCACGGGACAGGGTGGTCCTACGAGCAGTACTTC
TRBD1	TRBV4-1	TRBJ2-7	many	CASSQGPAGTGSPYEQYF	TGCGCCAGCAGCCAAGGTCCGGCCGGGACAGGGTCGCCCTACGAGCAGTACTTC
TRBD1	TRBV20-1	TRBJ2-5	-	CSARWTGEETQYF	TGCAGTGCTAGATGGACAGGGGAGGAGACCCAGTACTTC
-	TRBV6-4	TRBJ2-7	few	CASSVGRGTGEQYF	TGTGCCAGCAGTGTTGGACGAGGGACGGGGGAGCAGTACTTC
TRBD1	TRBV25-1	TRBJ2-5	-	CASSGQGLEETQYF	TGTGCCAGCAGTGGACAGGGATTGGAAGAGACCCAGTACTTC
TRBD2	TRBV7-2	TRBJ2-7	-	CASSLGTSGVYEQYF	TGTGCCAGCAGCTTAGGTACTAGCGGGGTCTACGAGCAGTACTTC
-	TRBV15	TRBJ1-6	-	CATSRDPIRPGSPLHF	TGTGCCACCAGCAGAGACCCAATTCGACCTGGCTCACCCCTCCACTTT
TRBD1	TRBV2	TRBJ2-5	-	CASSEARTGQETQYF	TGTGCCAGCAGTGAGGCGCGGACAGGCCAAGAGACCCAGTACTTC
-	TRBV12-3/TRBV12-4	TRBJ1-2	-	CASTSDSYGYTF	TGTGCCAGCACCTCGGACAGTTATGGCTACACCTTC
-	TRBV15	TRBJ2-7	few	CATSRGRTRDYEQYF	TGTGCCACCAGCAGAGGGAGGACCCGAGACTACGAGCAGTACTTC
TRBD1	TRBV2	TRBJ2-3	-	CASSAGTASTDTQYF	TGTGCCAGCAGCGCCGGGACAGCGAGCACAGATACGCAGTATTTT